The 8 T cell receptor beta chains given below trace back to one sample, sequenced in a study of T cell responses to AZD1222 COVID-19 vaccine. Assay used: immunoSEQ multiplex PCR; TCRdb lists only in-frame clones, some missing. The repertoire includes around 140,000 clones, 80% to 95% of them detected once, and about 4.8% sits in the top ten. Specimen: peripheral blood, collected on day 0 of AZD1222 vaccination. These receptors were obtained from an adult in good health.

This clone was detected only a few times. The chain links TRBV7-2 to TRBJ1-2; possible D gene TRBD1, 5 bases. Deletions cut 5 bases from V and 4 bases from J, with 23 bases between. CDR3 length equals 17 residues. CDR1 and CDR2 (germline): SGHTA, FQGNSA. Here the CDR3 reads CASSGGGAASIGYGYTF. The CDR3 nucleotides read TGTGCCAGCAGCGGGGGAGGGGCAGCTTCTATCGGCTATGGCTACACCTTC.

The genes are TRBV9 and TRBJ1-5; D possibly corresponds to TRBD1 (5 bases). Trimming pared 3 bases from V and 1 base from J, leaving 8 bases between. Germline V gene sequence: CDR1 SGDLS, CDR2 YYNGEE. The CDR3 sequence is 14 residues long. CDR3 bases: TGTGCCAGCAGCGGGGGGTGGAGCAATCAGCCCCAGCATTTT. Amino acids: CASSGGWSNQPQHF.

The chain employs TRBV11-1 and TRBJ1-1; D is undetermined. There are 15 residues in the CDR3. Germline CDR1 and CDR2: SGHAT and FQDESV (reference sequence). Trimming cost V 3 bases and J 4 bases, with 15 bases left between them. The CDR3 loop is CASSFSGDSSTEAFF. The DNA for the CDR3 is TGTGCCAGCAGCTTCTCCGGGGATTCGAGCACTGAAGCTTTCTTT.

The chain employs TRBV10-1 and TRBJ1-2; no definite D call. This CDR3 comprises 14 residues. The V end was cut by 3 bases, the J end by 4 bases, with 12 bases between. Per the germline V gene, CDR1 is WNHNN and CDR2 is SYGVQD (reference sequence). For the CDR3, the DNA is TGCGCCAGCAGTGAACGTGCGCCAGTCTATGGCTACACCTTC. Its protein product is CASSERAPVYGYTF.

V usage is TRBV11-2 and J usage is TRBJ2-1, with TRBD2 as a possible D gene (6 bases). The CDR3 runs to 14 residues. With 3 bases removed from V and 3 bases from J, the gap between germline ends came to 9 bases. Germline CDR1 and CDR2: SGHAT and FQNNGV. CDR3 region: CASSFAGFYNEQFF. Here the CDR3 DNA reads TGTGCCAGCAGCTTTGCGGGGTTCTACAATGAGCAGTTCTTC. The variable domain in full, completed from reference TRBV11-2 and TRBJ2-1, reads EAGVAQSPRYKIIEKRQSVAFWCNPISGHATLYWYQQILGQGPKLLIQFQNNGVVDDSQLPKDRFSAERLKGVDSTLKIQPAKLEDSAVYLCASSFAGFYNEQFFGPGTRLTVL.

V and J are TRBV3-1 (or the pseudogene TRBV3-2) and TRBJ2-7, with TRBD2 matching 9 bases. The trim removed 2 bases at V and 5 bases at J, leaving 7 bases unmatched. Germline lookup yields CDR1 LGHDT and CDR2 YNNKEL (reference sequence). CDR3 length: 15 residues. The CDR3 bases are TGTGCCAGCAGCCAACCGGGACTAGCTTCTAACGAGCAGTACTTC. Its translation: CASSQPGLASNEQYF.

This chain's CDR3 is CAEEWRDGSYNSPLHF. The CDR3 nucleotides are TGTGCAGAAGAGTGGCGGGACGGCTCCTATAATTCACCCCTCCACTTT. The rearrangement links TRBV7-9 to TRBJ1-6; weak D call: TRBD1 (5 bases). Germline V CDR1 and CDR2: SEHNR, FQNEAQ (reference sequence). The CDR3 has 16 amino acids. The complete variable domain, with remaining parts taken from reference TRBV7-9 and TRBJ1-6, reads DTGVSQNPRHKITKRGQNVTFRCDPISEHNRLYWYRQTLGQGPEFLTYFQNEAQLEKSRLLSDRFSAERPKGSFSTLEIQRTEQGDSAMYLCAEEWRDGSYNSPLHFGNGTRLTVT.

CDR3 in amino acids: CASSFLRTQYF. In DNA form, the CDR3 reads TGTGCCAGCAGTTTTTTGCGTACGCAGTATTTT. The V and J genes are TRBV12-3 or TRBV12-4 and TRBJ2-3; D gene uncertain. V was trimmed by 3 bases and J by 8 bases, leaving 6 bases between them. The CDR3 sequence is 11 residues long.